What follows are 8 T cell receptor beta chains derived from one specimen sequenced in a study of beta chain features in type 1 diabetes. Sequenced material consisted of expressed TCRB transcripts (all of the isolated RNA was reverse transcribed). The data were produced by immunoSEQ multiplex PCR, yet TCRdb's version contains in-frame clones alone and is incomplete. The sample lists around 310,000 clones; roughly 11% were seen once. Sequencing used naive CD4+ T cells from blood. The source is a woman in her twenties or thirties in good health.

This clone has just a few counts. The rearrangement joins TRBV14 to TRBJ2-1; TRBD2 is a possible D gene (5 bases). The CDR3 consists of 17 residues. The V gene lost 1 base and the J gene lost 5 bases, with 18 bases spanning the gap. Germline V gene sequence: CDR1 SGHDN, CDR2 FVKESK. CDR3 sequence (DNA): TGTGCCAGCAGCCAAGTCGACACGGGATTGGGGAACAATGAGCAGTTCTTC. Its protein product is CASSQVDTGLGNNEQFF. Combining the CDR3 with reference TRBV14 and TRBJ2-1 gives the whole variable domain EAGVTQFPSHSVIEKGQTVTLRCDPISGHDNLYWYRRVMGKEIKFLLHFVKESKQDESGMPNNRFLAERTGGTYSTLKVQPAELEDSGVYFCASSQVDTGLGNNEQFFGPGTRLTVL.

This clone was seen a few times. The genes are TRBV25-1 and TRBJ2-3, with 9 bases aligning to TRBD1. Trimming cost V 3 bases and J 1 base; bases outside gene matches: 5. CDR3 length: 16 residues. The germline gives CDR1 MGHDK, CDR2 SYGVNS. CDR3 coding DNA: TGTGCCAGCAGTGACAACAGGGGGCCTGGCACAGATACGCAGTATTTT. This encodes CASSDNRGPGTDTQYF.

The chain joins TRBV4-3 to TRBJ2-1, with D possibly being TRBD2 (5 bases). CDR1 is LGHNA and CDR2 is YSLEER in the germline V gene. V was pared by 0 bases and J by 2 bases, with 17 bases between. The CDR3 is made up of 18 amino acids. The CDR3 loop is CASSQDYYVGATYNEQFF. The CDR3 DNA sequence: TGCGCCAGCAGCCAAGATTACTACGTGGGAGCCACCTACAATGAGCAGTTCTTC.

This clone showed up just a few times. This rearrangement joins TRBV30 to TRBJ2-2; D perhaps matches TRBD2 (5 bases). CDR1 and CDR2 (germline): GTSNPN, SVGIG (reference sequence). The CDR3 extends over 14 amino acids. Trimming removed 2 bases at V and 6 bases at J, with 13 bases between. For the CDR3, the DNA is TGTGCCTGGAGTAAAGGGAGTAATTCCGGGGAGCTGTTTTTT. Protein sequence: CAWSKGSNSGELFF.

There are a few counts of this clone. This rearrangement joins TRBV7-2 to TRBJ2-3, with 10 bases matching TRBD2. The CDR3 spans 15 residues. Per the germline V gene, CDR1 is SGHTA and CDR2 is FQGNSA. J lost 8 bases, V lost 6 bases, and 11 bases had no gene match. The CDR3 bases are TGTGCCAGCAGGCCTAGCGGGAGTGGGGGGGCTACGCAGTATTTT. Protein product: CASRPSGSGGATQYF.

This clone was picked up a small number of times. Other DNA sequences in this specimen translate into the identical CDR3. The chain joins TRBV7-2 to TRBJ2-1, with TRBD1 matching over 7 bases. CDR3 length equals 15 residues. Per the germline V gene, CDR1 is SGHTA and CDR2 is FQGNSA. The V and J ends lost 1 base and 0 bases, in that order; junction bases with no gene match: 0. The CDR3 loop reads CASSLGQGSYNEQFF. DNA for the CDR3: TGTGCCAGCAGCTTAGGACAGGGCTCCTACAATGAGCAGTTCTTC.

This rearrangement joins TRBV25-1 to TRBJ2-1, with TRBD1 matching 11 bases. With V trimmed by 7 bases and J by 6 bases, 5 bases remained unmatched. The CDR3 has 14 residues. Per germline, CDR1 MGHDK and CDR2 SYGVNS. CDR3: CASTGTGGFNEQFF. The CDR3 region has the DNA TGTGCCAGCACCGGGACAGGGGGTTTCAATGAGCAGTTCTTC.

The chain uses TRBV28 and TRBJ2-1, with 7 bases lining up with TRBD2. This CDR3 has 16 amino acids. The junction had 15 bases not matched to a gene; V was cut back by 6 bases and J by 7 bases. Germline values: CDR1 MDHEN, CDR2 SYDVKM. The CDR3 loop is CASSPMGGSPENEQFF. CDR3 in DNA: TGTGCCAGCAGCCCAATGGGGGGGAGCCCCGAGAATGAGCAGTTCTTC.